This TCR beta chain comes out of a study of T-cell memory formation after mild COVID-19. In the study overall: Among the donors, TCR clusters were largely specific to each donor.

Germline V gene data show CDR1 as DFQATT and CDR2 as SNEGSKA (reference sequence). The CDR3 is 19 residues long. Deletions cut 2 bases from V and 0 bases from J, with 26 bases between. Study-level findings and limits: Clones that got smaller from day 15 to 85 had even CD4/CD8, while clones growing later tipped toward CD4+.

Only a few counts were recorded for this clonotype. The antigen remains undetermined. It was 5'RACE with constant-segment primers that produced the TCR alpha and TCR beta cDNA libraries, which carried sample barcodes and UMIs. A single record per CDR3 protein comes from TCRdb applying MiXCR to the 5' RACE reads. The profile covers 500,000 to 650,000 distinct CDR3 sequences, with approximately 21% appearing a single time and roughly 8.1% taken by the ten largest. The chain couples TRBV20-1 to TRBJ2-7; maybe TRBD2 (8 bases). The source of this sequence is an adult woman who had mild COVID-19 (a few samples of this study predate the infection). Cell type and time point are not known. The sample taken for sequencing was PBMCs or a T cell subset sorted from them (not recorded which). The CDR3 reads CSARRIGRGPEQGSYEQYF. CDR3 nucleotide sequence: TGCAGTGCTAGACGAATCGGGAGGGGGCCCGAACAGGGCTCCTACGAGCAGTACTTC.